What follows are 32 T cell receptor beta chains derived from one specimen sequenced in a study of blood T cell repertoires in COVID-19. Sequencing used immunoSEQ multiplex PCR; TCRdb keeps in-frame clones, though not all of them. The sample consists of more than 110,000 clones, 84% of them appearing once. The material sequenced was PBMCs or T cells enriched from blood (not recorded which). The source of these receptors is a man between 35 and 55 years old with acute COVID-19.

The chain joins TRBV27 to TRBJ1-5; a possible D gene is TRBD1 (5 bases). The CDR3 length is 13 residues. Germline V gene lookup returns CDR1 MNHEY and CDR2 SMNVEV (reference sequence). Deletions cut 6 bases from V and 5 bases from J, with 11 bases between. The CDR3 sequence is CASRPDSYQPQHF. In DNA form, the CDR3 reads TGTGCCAGCAGACCAGACAGTTATCAGCCCCAGCATTTT.

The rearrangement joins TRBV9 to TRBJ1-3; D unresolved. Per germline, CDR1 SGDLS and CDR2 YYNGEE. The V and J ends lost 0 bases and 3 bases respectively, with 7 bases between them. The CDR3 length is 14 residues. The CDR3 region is CASSVGGFGNTIYF. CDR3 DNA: TGTGCCAGCAGCGTAGGAGGGTTTGGAAACACCATATATTTT.

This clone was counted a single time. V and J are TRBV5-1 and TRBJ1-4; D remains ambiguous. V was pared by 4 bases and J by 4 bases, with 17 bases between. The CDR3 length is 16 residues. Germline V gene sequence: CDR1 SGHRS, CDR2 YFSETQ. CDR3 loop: CASSRSPTGDNEKLFF. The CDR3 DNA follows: TGCGCCAGCAGCCGGTCCCCCACCGGTGATAATGAAAAACTGTTTTTT.

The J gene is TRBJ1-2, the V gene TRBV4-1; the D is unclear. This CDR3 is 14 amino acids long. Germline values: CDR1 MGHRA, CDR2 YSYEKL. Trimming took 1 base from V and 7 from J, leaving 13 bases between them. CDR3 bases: TGCGCCAGCAGCCAAGTGGTGGCGTCGGGTGGCTACACCTTC. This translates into CASSQVVASGGYTF.

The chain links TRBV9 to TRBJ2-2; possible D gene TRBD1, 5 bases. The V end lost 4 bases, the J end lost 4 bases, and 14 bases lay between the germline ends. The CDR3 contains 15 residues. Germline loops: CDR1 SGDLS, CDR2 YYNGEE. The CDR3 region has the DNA TGTGCCAGCAGCCCCCAGGGCGGAGCCACCGGGGAGCTGTTTTTT. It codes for CASSPQGGATGELFF.

Here the CDR3 DNA reads TGTGCCATCAGCCTTCACAGGGGAGGAGAGACCCAGTACTTC. This codes for CAISLHRGGETQYF. The rearrangement uses TRBV10-3 and TRBJ2-5; tentatively, D is TRBD1 (7 bases). Germline CDR1 is ENHRY and CDR2 is SYGVKD. This CDR3 comprises 14 residues. The germline V and J ends were trimmed by 6 bases and 4 bases, with 15 bases remaining between them.

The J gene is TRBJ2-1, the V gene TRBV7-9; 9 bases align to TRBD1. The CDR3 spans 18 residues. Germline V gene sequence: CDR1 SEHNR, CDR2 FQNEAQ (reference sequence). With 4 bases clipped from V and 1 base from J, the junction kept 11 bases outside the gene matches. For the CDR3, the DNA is TGTGCCAGCAGCTCGACCTATCCGGGACAGGGTTCCTACAATGAGCAGTTCTTC. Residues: CASSSTYPGQGSYNEQFF.

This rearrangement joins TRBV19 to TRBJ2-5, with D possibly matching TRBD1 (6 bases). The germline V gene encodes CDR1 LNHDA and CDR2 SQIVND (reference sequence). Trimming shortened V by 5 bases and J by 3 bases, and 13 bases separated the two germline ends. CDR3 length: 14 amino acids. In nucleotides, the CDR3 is TGTGCCAGTAGTTCTAGGGGGTTCGAAGAGACCCAGTACTTC. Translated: CASSSRGFEETQYF. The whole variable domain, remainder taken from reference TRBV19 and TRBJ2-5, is DGGITQSPKYLFRKEGQNVTLSCEQNLNHDAMYWYRQDPGQGLRLIYYSQIVNDFQKGDIAEGYSVSREKKESFPLTVTSAQKNPTAFYLCASSSRGFEETQYFGPGTRLLVL.

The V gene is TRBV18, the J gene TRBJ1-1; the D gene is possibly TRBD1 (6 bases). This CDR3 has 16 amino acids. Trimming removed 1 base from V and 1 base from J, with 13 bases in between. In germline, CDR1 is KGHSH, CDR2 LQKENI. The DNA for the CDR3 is TGTGCCAGCTCACCACAGCGGAACAGGGAGAACACTGAAGCTTTCTTT. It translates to CASSPQRNRENTEAFF.

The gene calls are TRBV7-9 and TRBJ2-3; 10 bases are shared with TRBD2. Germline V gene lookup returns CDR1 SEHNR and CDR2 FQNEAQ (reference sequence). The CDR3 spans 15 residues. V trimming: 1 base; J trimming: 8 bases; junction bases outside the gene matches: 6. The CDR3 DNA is TGTGCCAGCAGCTTAGGAGCGGGGGGGCCCCCTACGCAGTATTTT. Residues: CASSLGAGGPPTQYF.

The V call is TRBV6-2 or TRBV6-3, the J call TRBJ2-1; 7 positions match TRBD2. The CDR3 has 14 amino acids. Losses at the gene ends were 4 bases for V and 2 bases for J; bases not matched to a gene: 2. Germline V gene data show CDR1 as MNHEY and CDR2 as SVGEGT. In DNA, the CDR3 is TGTGCCAGCAGTTCTAGCGGAGCCTACAATGAGCAGTTCTTC. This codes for CASSSSGAYNEQFF.

The CDR3 DNA reads as TGTGCCAGCAGTCTCCCTGGGGGGGGCAATCAGCCCCAGCATTTT. As protein: CASSLPGGGNQPQHF. J is TRBJ1-5 and V is TRBV2; a weak D match, TRBD1 (5 bases). Germline V gene data show CDR1 as SNHLY and CDR2 as FYNNEI. The CDR3 contains 15 residues. V was shortened by 5 bases and J by 2 bases, with 13 bases between the two germline ends.

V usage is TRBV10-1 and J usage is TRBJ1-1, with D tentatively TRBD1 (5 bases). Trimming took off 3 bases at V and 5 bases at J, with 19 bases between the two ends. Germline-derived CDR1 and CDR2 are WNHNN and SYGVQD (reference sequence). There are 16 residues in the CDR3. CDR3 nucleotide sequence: TGCGCCAGCAGTGAAGCGGGGACCGATGGAAGGACTGAAGCTTTCTTT. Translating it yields CASSEAGTDGRTEAFF.

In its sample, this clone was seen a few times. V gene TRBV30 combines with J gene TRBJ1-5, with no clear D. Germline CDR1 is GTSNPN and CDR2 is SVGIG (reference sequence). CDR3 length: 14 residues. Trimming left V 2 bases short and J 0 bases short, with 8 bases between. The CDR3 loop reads CAWSLQYSNQPQHF. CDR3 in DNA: TGTGCCTGGAGTTTACAGTATAGCAATCAGCCCCAGCATTTT.

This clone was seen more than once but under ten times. The CDR3 nucleotides are TGTGCCAGCAGCCAAGAAGCCGGGACAGGGGAAGAGACCCAGTACTTC. Amino acids: CASSQEAGTGEETQYF. This chain joins TRBV14 and TRBJ2-5, with TRBD1 matching 10 bases. The CDR3 sequence is 16 residues long. V was clipped by 0 bases and J by 3 bases; unmatched bases: 4. The germline CDR1 and CDR2 sequences are SGHDN and FVKESK.

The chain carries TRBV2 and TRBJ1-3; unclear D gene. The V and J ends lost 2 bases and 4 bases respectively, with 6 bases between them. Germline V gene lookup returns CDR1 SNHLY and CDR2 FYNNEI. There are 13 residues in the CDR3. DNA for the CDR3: TGTGCCAGCAGTGAATTACTCGGAAACACCATATATTTT. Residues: CASSELLGNTIYF. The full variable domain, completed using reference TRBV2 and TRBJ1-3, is EPEVTQTPSHQVTQMGQEVILRCVPISNHLYFYWYRQILGQKVEFLVSFYNNEISEKSEIFDDQFSVERPDGSNFTLKIRSTKLEDSAMYFCASSELLGNTIYFGEGSWLTVV.

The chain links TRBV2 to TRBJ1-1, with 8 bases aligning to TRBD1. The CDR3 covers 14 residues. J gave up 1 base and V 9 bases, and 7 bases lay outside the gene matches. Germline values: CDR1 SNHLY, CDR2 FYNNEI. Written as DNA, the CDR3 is TGTGCCAGTAACCCCGGACAGGGGAACACTGAAGCTTTCTTT. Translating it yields CASNPGQGNTEAFF.

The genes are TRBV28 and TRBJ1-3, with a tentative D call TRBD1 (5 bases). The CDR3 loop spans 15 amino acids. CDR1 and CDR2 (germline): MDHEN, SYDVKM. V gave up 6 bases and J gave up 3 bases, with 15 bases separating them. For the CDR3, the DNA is TGTGCCAGCAGACCCTACGACAGATTTGGAAACACCATATATTTT. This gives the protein CASRPYDRFGNTIYF.

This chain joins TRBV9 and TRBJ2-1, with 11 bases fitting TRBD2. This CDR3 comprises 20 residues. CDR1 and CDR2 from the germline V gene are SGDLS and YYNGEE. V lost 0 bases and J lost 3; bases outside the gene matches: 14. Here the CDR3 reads CASSVVPVATSGAGYNEQFF. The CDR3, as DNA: TGTGCCAGCAGCGTAGTTCCGGTAGCGACTAGCGGGGCCGGCTACAATGAGCAGTTCTTC.

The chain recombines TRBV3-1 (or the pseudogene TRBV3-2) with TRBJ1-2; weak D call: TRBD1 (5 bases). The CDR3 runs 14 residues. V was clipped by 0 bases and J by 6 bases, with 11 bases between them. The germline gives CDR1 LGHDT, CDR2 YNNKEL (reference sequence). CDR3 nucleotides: TGTGCCAGCAGCCAAGACGACAGTAAAGATGGCTACACCTTC. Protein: CASSQDDSKDGYTF.

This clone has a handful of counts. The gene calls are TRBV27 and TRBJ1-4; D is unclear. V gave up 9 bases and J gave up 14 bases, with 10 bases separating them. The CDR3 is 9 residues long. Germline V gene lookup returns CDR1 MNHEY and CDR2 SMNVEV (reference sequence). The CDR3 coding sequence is TGTGCCAGTATAAAAATCCTGTTTTTT. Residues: CASIKILFF.

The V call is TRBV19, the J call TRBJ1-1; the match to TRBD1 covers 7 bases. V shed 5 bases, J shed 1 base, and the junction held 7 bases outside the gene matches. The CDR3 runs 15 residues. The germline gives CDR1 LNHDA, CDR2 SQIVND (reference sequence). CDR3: CASSSHRGKNTEAFF. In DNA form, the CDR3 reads TGTGCCAGTAGTTCACACAGGGGAAAGAACACTGAAGCTTTCTTT.

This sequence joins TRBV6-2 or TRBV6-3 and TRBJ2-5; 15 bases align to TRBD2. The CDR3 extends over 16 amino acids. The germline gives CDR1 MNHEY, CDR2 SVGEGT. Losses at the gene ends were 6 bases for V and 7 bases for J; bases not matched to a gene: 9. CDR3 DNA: TGTGCCAGCAGCCCGGGGACTAGCGGGGGGATTTGGACCCAGTACTTC. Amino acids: CASSPGTSGGIWTQYF.

In nucleotides, the CDR3 is TGTGCCAGCAGTTCCATCAAACAGGTTACTCTCTATGGCTACACCTTC. Its translation: CASSSIKQVTLYGYTF. V gene TRBV27 combines with J gene TRBJ1-2, with a tentative D call TRBD1 (5 bases). This CDR3 has 16 amino acids. V lost 4 bases and J lost 4, with 19 bases in between. In germline, CDR1 is MNHEY, CDR2 SMNVEV (reference sequence).

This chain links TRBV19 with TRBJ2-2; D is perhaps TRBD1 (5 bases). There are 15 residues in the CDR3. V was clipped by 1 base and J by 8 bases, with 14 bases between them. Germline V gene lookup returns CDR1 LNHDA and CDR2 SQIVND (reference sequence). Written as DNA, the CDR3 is TGTGCCAGTAGTATAGGAGCTTCTGGGGCTGGGGAGCTGTTTTTT. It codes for CASSIGASGAGELFF.

This CDR3 reads CASYVGRGAGELFF. The CDR3 nucleotides read TGCGCCAGCTACGTCGGCCGGGGGGCCGGGGAGCTGTTTTTT. V gene TRBV5-1 combines with J gene TRBJ2-2, with 7 bases identical to TRBD2. The germline gives CDR1 SGHRS, CDR2 YFSETQ. The CDR3 covers 14 residues. V was pared by 7 bases and J by 6 bases, with 9 bases of the junction left unmatched.

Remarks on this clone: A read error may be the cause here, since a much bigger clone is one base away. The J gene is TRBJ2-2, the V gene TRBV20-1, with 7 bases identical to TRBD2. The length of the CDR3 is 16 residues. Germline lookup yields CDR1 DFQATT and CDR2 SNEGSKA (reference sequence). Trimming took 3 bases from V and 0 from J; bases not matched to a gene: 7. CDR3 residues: CSASPAGRANTGELFF. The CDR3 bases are TGCAGTGCTAGTCCAGCGGGAAGAGCGAACACCGGGGAGCTGTTTTTT.

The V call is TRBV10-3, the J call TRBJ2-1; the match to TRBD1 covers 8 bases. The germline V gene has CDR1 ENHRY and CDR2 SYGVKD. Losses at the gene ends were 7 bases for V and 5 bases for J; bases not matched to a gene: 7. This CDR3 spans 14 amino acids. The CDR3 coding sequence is TGTGCCATCACCCAGGACAGGGACAACAATGAGCAGTTCTTC. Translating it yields CAITQDRDNNEQFF.

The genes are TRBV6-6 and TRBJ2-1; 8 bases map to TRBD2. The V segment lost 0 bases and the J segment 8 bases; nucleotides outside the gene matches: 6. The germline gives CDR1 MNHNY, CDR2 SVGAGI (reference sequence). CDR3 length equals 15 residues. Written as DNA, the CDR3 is TGTGCCAGCAGTTACTCCCCCGCGGGAGGTTATGAGCAGTTCTTC. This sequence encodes CASSYSPAGGYEQFF.

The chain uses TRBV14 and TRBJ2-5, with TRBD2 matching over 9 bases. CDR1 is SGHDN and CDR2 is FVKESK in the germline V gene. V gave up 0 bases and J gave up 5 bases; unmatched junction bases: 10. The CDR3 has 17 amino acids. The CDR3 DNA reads TGTGCCAGCAGCCAAGATCTTTTGCGGGGGGGCGAGGAGACCCAGTACTTC. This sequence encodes CASSQDLLRGGEETQYF.

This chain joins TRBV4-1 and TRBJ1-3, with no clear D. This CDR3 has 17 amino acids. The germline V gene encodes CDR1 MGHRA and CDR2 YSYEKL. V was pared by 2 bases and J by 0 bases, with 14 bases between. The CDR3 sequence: CASSQLPLTGSGNTIYF. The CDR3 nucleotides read TGCGCCAGCAGCCAACTGCCTTTGACGGGCTCTGGAAACACCATATATTTT.

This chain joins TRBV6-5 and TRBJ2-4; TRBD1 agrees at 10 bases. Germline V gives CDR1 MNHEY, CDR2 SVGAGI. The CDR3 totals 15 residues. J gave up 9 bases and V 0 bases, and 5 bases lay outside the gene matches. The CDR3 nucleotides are TGTGCCAGCAGTTACTCGACAGGGGGCGCGGGCATTCAGTACTTC. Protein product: CASSYSTGGAGIQYF.